This T cell receptor beta chain stems from a study of a mutant IDH1 vaccine in newly diagnosed glioma. Study-wide context: The initiation of vaccination occurred 4-6 weeks after radiotherapy alone, or with temozolomide cycles. Study results and caveats: Detectable vaccine-induced immune responses arose in around 93% of patients. The authors found pseudoprogression apparently unrelated to changes in top peripheral T cell clonotypes.

The data were produced by immunoSEQ multiplex PCR, yet TCRdb's version contains in-frame clones alone and is incomplete. There are 65,000 or so clones in the sample; approximately 84% occur only once, and approximately 4% lies in the top ten. Time point specified: week 23, last vaccination. Doses of 300 ug of mutant IDH1 20-mer peptide were given with topical imiquimod. Every donor had a new WHO grade 3 or 4 astrocytoma that was IDH1-mutant, with loss of nuclear ATRX. This clone was recorded once. No antigen is known for it. CDR3 size: 18 residues. The germline gives CDR1 SGDLS, CDR2 YYNGEE. V was trimmed by 4 bases and J by 4 bases, leaving 26 bases between them.

The input for sequencing was PBMCs, taken from a glioma patient whose treatment included an IDH1 peptide vaccine. This receptor was obtained from a man younger than 40 with glioma. The chain couples TRBV9 to TRBJ1-2, with a possible D match to TRBD1 (6 bases). The CDR3 bases are TGTGCCAGCAGCCCCTCGTTTCCGACGGGGGCGAATAGCTATGGCTACACCTTC. Protein: CASSPSFPTGANSYGYTF.